This T cell receptor beta chain emerged from a study of long-term antiretroviral therapy in people with HIV. At the survey level, the v3.0 immunoSEQ assay was run. Clones were read by immunoSEQ multiplex PCR, and TCRdb kept only the in-frame ones, dropping some. The repertoire holds 25,000 to 30,000 clones, with around 87% as singletons. Sequences were derived from unsorted PBMCs, sampled approximately 2.7 years after starting antiretroviral therapy. This TCR derives from a man between 40 and 49 years old with HIV.

This CDR3 is CASRAWSEGTDTQYF. CDR3 sequence (DNA): TGTGCCAGCAGGGCATGGTCGGAAGGAACAGATACGCAGTATTTT. This chain connects TRBV6-1 to TRBJ2-3; D is ambiguous. V was shortened by 6 bases and J by 3 bases, with 16 bases between the two germline ends. The CDR3 has 15 amino acids. Germline V gene data show CDR1 as MNHNS and CDR2 as SASEGT.